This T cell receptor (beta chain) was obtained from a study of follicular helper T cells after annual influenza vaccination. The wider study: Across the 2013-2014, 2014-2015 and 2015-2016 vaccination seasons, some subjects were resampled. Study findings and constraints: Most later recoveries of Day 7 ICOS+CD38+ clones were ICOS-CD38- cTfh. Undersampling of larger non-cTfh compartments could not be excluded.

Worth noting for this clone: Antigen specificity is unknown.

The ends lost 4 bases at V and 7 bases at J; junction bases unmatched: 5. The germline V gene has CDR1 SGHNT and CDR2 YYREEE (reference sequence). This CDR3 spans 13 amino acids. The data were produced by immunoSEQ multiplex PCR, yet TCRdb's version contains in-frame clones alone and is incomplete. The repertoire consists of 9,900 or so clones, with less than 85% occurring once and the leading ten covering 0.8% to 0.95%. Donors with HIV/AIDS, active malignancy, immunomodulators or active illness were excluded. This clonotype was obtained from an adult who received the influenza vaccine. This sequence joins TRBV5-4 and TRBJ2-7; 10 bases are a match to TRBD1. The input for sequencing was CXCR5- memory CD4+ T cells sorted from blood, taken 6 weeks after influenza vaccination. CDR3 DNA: TGTGCCAGCAGCCTGGACAGGGGGGGGGAGCAGTACTTC. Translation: CASSLDRGGEQYF.